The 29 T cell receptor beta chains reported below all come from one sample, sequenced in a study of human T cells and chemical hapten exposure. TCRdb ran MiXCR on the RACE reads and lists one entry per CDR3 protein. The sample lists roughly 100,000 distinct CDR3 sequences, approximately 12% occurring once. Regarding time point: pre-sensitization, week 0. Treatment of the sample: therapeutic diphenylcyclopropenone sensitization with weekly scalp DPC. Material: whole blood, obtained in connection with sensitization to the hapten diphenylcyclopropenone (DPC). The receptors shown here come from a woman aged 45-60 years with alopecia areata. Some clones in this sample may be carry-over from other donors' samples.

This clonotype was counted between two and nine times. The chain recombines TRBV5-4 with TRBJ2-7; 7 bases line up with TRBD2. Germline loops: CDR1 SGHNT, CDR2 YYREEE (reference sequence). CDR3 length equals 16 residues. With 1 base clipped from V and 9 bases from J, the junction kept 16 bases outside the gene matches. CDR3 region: CASSLPGEGSTLGQYF. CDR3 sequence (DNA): TGTGCCAGCAGCTTGCCGGGGGAGGGGTCTACCCTCGGGCAGTACTTC.

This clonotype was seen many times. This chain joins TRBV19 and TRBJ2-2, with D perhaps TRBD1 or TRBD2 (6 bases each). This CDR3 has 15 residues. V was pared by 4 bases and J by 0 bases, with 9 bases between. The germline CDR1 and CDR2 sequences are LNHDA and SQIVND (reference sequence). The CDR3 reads CASSTGATNTGELFF. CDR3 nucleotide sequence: TGTGCCAGTAGTACGGGGGCTACGAACACCGGGGAGCTGTTTTTT.

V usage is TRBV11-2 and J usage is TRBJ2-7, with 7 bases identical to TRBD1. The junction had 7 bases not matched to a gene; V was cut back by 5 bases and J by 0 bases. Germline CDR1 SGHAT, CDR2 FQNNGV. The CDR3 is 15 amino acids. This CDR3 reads CASSPPKGASYEQYF. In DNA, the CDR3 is TGTGCCAGCAGCCCCCCGAAGGGGGCCTCCTACGAGCAGTACTTC.

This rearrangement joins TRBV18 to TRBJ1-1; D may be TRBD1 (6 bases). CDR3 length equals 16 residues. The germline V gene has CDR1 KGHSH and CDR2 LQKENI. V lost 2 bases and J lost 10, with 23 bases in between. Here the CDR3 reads CASSPGSRTEKVGAFF. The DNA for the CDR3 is TGTGCCAGCTCACCAGGGTCGCGGACAGAAAAAGTGGGAGCTTTCTTT.

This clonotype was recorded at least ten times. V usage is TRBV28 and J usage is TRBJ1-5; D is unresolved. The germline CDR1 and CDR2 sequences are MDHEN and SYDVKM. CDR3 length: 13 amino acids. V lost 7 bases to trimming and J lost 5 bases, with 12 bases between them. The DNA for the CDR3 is TGTGCCAGCATCCCCGGAGAGCATCAGCCCCAGCATTTT. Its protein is CASIPGEHQPQHF.

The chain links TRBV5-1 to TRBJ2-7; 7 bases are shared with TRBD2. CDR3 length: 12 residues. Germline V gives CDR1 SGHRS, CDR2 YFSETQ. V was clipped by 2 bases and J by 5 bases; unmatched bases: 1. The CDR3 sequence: CASSLRGDEQYF. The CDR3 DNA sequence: TGCGCCAGCAGCTTACGGGGGGACGAGCAGTACTTC.

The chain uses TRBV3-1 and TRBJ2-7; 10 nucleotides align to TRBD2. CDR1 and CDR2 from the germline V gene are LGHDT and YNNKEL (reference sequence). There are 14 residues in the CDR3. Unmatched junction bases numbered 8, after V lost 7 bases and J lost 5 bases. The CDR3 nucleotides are TGTGCCAGCATGTTAGCGGGAGGCGGGGACGAGCAGTACTTC. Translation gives CASMLAGGGDEQYF.

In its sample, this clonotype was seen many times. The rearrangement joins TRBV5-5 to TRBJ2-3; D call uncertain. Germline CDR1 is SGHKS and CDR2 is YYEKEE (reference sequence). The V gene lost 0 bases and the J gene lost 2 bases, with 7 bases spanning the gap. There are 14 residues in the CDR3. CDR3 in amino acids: CASSLAGYTDTQYF. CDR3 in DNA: TGTGCCAGCAGCTTGGCCGGGTACACAGATACGCAGTATTTT.

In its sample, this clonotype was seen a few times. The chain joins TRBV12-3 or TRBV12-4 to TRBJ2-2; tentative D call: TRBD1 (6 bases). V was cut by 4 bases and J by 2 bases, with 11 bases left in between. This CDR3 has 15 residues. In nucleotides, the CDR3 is TGTGCCAGCAGTTCCGGGACACAAAACACCGGGGAGCTGTTTTTT. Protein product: CASSSGTQNTGELFF.

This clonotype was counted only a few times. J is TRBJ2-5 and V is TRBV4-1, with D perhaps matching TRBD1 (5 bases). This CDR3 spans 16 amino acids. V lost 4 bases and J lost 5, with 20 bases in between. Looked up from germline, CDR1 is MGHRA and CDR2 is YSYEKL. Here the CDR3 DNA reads TGCGCCAGCAGCCCCAGCCCACAGGCGGCCAGGGAGACCCAGTACTTC. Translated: CASSPSPQAARETQYF.

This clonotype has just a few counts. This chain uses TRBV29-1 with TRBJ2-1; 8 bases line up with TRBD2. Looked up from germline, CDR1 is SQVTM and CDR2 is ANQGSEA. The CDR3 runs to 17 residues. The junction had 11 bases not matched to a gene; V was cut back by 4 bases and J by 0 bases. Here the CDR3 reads CSVVEGPSGSSYNEQFF. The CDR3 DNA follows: TGCAGCGTTGTAGAGGGTCCAAGCGGGAGCTCCTACAATGAGCAGTTCTTC.

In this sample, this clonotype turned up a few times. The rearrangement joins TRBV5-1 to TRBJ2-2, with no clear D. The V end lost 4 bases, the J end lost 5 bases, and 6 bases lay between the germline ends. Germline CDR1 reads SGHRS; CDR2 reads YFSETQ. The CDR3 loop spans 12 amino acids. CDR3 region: CASSDMTGELFF. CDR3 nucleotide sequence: TGCGCCAGCAGCGACATGACCGGGGAGCTGTTTTTT.

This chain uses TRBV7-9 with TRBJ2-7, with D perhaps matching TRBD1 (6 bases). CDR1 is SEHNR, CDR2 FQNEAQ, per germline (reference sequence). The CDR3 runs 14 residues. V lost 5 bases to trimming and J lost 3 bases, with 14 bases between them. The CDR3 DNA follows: TGTGCCAGCAGCCCCTTCGGACAGAGCTACGAGCAGTACTTC. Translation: CASSPFGQSYEQYF. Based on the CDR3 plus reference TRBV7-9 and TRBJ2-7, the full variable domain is DTGVSQNPRHKITKRGQNVTFRCDPISEHNRLYWYRQTLGQGPEFLTYFQNEAQLEKSRLLSDRFSAERPKGSFSTLEIQRTEQGDSAMYLCASSPFGQSYEQYFGPGTRLTVT.

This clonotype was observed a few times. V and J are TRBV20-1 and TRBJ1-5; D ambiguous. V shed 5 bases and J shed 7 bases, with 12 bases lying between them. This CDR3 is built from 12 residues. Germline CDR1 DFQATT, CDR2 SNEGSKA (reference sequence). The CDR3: CSAADGGQPQHF. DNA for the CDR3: TGCAGTGCTGCGGACGGCGGCCAGCCCCAGCATTTT.

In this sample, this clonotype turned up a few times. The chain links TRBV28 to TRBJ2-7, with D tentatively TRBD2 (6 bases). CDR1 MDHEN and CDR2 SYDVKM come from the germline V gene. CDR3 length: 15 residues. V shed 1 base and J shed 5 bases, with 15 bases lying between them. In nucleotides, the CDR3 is TGTGCCAGCAGTTTATATTCCCTATCTAGCGACGAGCAGTACTTC. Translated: CASSLYSLSSDEQYF.

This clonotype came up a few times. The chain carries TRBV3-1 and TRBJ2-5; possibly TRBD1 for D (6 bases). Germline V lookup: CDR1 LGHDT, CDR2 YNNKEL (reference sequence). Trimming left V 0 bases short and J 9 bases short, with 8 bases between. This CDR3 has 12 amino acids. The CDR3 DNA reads TGTGCCAGCAGCCAAGAAGGGGGAGCCCAGTACTTC. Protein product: CASSQEGGAQYF.

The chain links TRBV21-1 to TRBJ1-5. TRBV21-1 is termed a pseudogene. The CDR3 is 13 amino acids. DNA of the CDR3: TGTGCCAGCAGATGGGTTAGCAATCAGCCCCAGCATTTT. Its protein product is CASRWVSNQPQHF.

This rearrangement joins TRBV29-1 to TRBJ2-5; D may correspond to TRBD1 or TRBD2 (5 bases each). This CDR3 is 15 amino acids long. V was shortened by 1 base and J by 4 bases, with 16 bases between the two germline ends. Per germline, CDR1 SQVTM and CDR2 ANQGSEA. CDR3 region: CSVEGDEVGRETQYF. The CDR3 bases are TGCAGCGTTGAAGGGGACGAGGTAGGCCGAGAGACCCAGTACTTC.

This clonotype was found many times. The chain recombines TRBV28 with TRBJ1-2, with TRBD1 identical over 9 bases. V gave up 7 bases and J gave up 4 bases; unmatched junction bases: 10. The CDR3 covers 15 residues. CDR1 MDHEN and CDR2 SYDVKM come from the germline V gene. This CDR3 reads CASITAPGQGYGYTF. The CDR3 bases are TGTGCCAGCATTACGGCTCCGGGACAGGGCTATGGCTACACCTTC.

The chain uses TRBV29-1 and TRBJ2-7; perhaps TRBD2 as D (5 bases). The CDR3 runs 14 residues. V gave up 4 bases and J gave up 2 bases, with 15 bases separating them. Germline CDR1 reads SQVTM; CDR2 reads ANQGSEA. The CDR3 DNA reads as TGCAGCGTTGGACCTGCGGGTCGCGCCTACGAGCAGTACTTC. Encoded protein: CSVGPAGRAYEQYF.

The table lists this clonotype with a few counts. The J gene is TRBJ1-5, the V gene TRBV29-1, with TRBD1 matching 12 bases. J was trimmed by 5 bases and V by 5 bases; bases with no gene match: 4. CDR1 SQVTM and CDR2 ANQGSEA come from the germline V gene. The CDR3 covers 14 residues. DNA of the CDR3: TGCAGCGTTCCCGGGACAGGGGGCGATCAGCCCCAGCATTTT. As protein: CSVPGTGGDQPQHF.

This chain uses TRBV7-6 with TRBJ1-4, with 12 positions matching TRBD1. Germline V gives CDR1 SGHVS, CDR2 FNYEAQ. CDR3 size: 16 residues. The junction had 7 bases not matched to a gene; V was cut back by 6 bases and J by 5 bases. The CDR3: CASRTGTGGYNEKLFF. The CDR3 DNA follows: TGTGCCAGCAGAACCGGGACAGGGGGCTACAATGAAAAACTGTTTTTT.

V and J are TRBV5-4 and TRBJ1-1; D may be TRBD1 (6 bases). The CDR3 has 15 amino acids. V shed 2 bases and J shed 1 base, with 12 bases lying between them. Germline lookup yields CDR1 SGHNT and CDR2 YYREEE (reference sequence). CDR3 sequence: CASSLTTGRNTEAFF. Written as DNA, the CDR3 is TGTGCCAGCAGCTTAACAACAGGGCGGAACACTGAAGCTTTCTTT.

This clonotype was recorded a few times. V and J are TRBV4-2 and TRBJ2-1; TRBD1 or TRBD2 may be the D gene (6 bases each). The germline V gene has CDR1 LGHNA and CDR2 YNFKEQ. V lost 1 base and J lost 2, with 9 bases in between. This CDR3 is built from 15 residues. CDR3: CASSQAEGAYNEQFF. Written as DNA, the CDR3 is TGTGCCAGCAGCCAAGCGGAGGGGGCCTACAATGAGCAGTTCTTC.

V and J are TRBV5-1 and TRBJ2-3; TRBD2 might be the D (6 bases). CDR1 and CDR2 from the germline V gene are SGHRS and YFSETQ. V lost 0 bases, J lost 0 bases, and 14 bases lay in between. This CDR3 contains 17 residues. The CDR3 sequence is CASSLVGGGTSTDTQYF. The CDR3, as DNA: TGCGCCAGCAGCTTGGTTGGTGGAGGGACTAGCACAGATACGCAGTATTTT.

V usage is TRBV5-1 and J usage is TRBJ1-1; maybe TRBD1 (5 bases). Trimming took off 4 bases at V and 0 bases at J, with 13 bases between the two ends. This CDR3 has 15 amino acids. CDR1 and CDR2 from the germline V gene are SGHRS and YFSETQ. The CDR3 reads CASSRGPTMNTEAFF. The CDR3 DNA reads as TGCGCCAGCAGCCGGGGCCCTACAATGAACACTGAAGCTTTCTTT.

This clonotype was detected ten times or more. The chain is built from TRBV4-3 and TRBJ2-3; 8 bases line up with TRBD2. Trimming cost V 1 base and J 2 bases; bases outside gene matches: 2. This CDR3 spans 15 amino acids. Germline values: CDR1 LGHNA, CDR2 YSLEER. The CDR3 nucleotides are TGCGCCAGCAGCCAAGGTAGCGGGGTCACAGATACGCAGTATTTT. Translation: CASSQGSGVTDTQYF.

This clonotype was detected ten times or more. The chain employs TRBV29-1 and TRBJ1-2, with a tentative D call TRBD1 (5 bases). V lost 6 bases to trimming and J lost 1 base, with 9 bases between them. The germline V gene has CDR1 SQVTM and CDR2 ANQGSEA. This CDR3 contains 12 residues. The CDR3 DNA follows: TGCAGCGTCGTGACAGTTAACTATGGCTACACCTTC. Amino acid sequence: CSVVTVNYGYTF.

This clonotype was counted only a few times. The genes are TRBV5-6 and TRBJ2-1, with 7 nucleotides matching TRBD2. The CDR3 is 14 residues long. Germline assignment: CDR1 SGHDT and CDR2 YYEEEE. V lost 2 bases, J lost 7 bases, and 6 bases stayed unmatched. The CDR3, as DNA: TGTGCCAGCAGCTTTTGGACTAGTTCGAATGAGCAGTTCTTC. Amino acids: CASSFWTSSNEQFF.